Described below is a single T cell receptor beta chain sequence and its context. Some clones are missing from TCRdb's copy, which holds only in-frame ones; the method was immunoSEQ multiplex PCR. This table has about 100,000 clones, just under 95% appearing once. This sample is drawn from a study of T cell changes during pregnancy in multiple sclerosis. CDR1 is SGHTS, CDR2 YDEGEE, per germline. V lost 2 bases, J lost 0 bases, and 20 bases lay in between. The CDR3 contains 18 residues. V gene TRBV5-8 combines with J gene TRBJ1-1, with a weak D call TRBD1 (5 bases). The TCR sequence derives from a female donor in good health, enrolled as a control in a pregnancy study. Sequenced material: peripheral blood, taken in the third trimester of pregnancy. The CDR3 DNA reads as TGTGCCAGCAGCTTAGTCCCACAGGCGATTCACATGAACACTGAAGCTTTCTTT. It codes for CASSLVPQAIHMNTEAFF.